This T cell receptor beta chain was obtained from a study of blood T cell repertoires in COVID-19. Across the study: Some COVID-19 samples were acute and others convalescent; all came from the United States, Italy and Spain.

The CDR3 loop spans 15 amino acids. In germline, CDR1 is KGHSH, CDR2 LQKENI. After removal of 8 bases from V and 1 base from J, the junction contained 6 bases not matched to a gene. TCRdb's table, derived via immunoSEQ multiplex PCR, lists solely in-frame clones and lacks some. The sample has about 350,000 clones; over 85% are singletons. The source is a woman aged 55-70 years with COVID-19, enrolled during active disease. The chain links TRBV18 to TRBJ2-5, with 11 positions matching TRBD1. The sample comprised peripheral blood. Written as DNA, the CDR3 is TGTGCCAGCCGTCTCGGGACAGGGGGCCAAGAGACCCAGTACTTC. This codes for CASRLGTGGQETQYF.